The next 5 T cell receptor beta chains were all read from a single sample in a study of blood T cell repertoires in COVID-19. Using immunoSEQ multiplex PCR, the repertoire was profiled, and TCRdb retains in-frame clones only, with some absent. Among 150,000 to 200,000 clones listed, roughly 87% were seen once. The specimen was peripheral blood. Source of these receptors: a woman between 65 and 79 years old with COVID-19, enrolled during active disease.

V usage is TRBV24-1 and J usage is TRBJ2-7; 8 bases fit TRBD2. From germline, CDR1 is KGHDR and CDR2 SFDVKD. V was clipped by 7 bases and J by 4 bases; unmatched bases: 5. The CDR3 loop spans 13 amino acids. The CDR3 DNA sequence: TGTGCCACCAGCCCGGGAGGGGGGTACGAGCAGTACTTC. This sequence encodes CATSPGGGYEQYF.

This clone occurred many times. The rearrangement joins TRBV9 to TRBJ2-2; weak D call: TRBD1 (6 bases). The CDR3 runs 15 residues. Trimming shortened V by 4 bases and J by 0 bases, and 10 bases separated the two germline ends. Germline CDR1 and CDR2: SGDLS and YYNGEE. The CDR3: CASSQQGANTGELFF. The CDR3 DNA sequence: TGTGCCAGCAGCCAACAGGGCGCGAACACCGGGGAGCTGTTTTTT.

CDR3 DNA: TGCGCCAGCAAAGGGTCTAGCGGGAGCTACGAGCAGTACTTC. Protein: CASKGSSGSYEQYF. The chain couples TRBV5-1 to TRBJ2-7; TRBD2 matches at 10 bases. There are 14 residues in the CDR3. The germline CDR1 and CDR2 sequences are SGHRS and YFSETQ. V trimming: 6 bases; J trimming: 3 bases; junction bases outside the gene matches: 6.

This clone was seen more than once but under ten times. This chain uses TRBV18 with TRBJ2-3; D might be TRBD1 (6 bases). Trimming stripped 2 bases from V and 3 bases from J, with 12 bases between. The CDR3 spans 15 residues. Germline V gene sequence: CDR1 KGHSH, CDR2 LQKENI. The CDR3 is CASSPSLTGTDTQYF. The CDR3 bases are TGTGCCAGCTCACCATCTTTAACAGGGACAGATACGCAGTATTTT. Full variable domain (remainder filled in from reference TRBV18 and TRBJ2-3): NAGVMQNPRHLVRRRGQEARLRCSPMKGHSHVYWYRQLPEEGLKFMVYLQKENIIDESGMPKERFSAEFPKEGPSILRIQQVVRGDSAAYFCASSPSLTGTDTQYFGPGTRLTVL.

Here the CDR3 DNA reads TGTGCCAGCAGCTCCACAGGGTGGGGCAATCAGCCCCAGCATTTT. It is translated as CASSSTGWGNQPQHF. This chain connects TRBV28 to TRBJ1-5; a possible D gene is TRBD1 (6 bases). The germline V gene encodes CDR1 MDHEN and CDR2 SYDVKM. Trimming shortened V by 6 bases and J by 2 bases, and 14 bases separated the two germline ends. The length of the CDR3 is 15 residues. The whole variable domain, remainder taken from reference TRBV28 and TRBJ1-5, is DVKVTQSSRYLVKRTGEKVFLECVQDMDHENMFWYRQDPGLGLRLIYFSYDVKMKEKGDIPEGYSVSREKKERFSLILESASTNQTSMYLCASSSTGWGNQPQHFGDGTRLSIL.